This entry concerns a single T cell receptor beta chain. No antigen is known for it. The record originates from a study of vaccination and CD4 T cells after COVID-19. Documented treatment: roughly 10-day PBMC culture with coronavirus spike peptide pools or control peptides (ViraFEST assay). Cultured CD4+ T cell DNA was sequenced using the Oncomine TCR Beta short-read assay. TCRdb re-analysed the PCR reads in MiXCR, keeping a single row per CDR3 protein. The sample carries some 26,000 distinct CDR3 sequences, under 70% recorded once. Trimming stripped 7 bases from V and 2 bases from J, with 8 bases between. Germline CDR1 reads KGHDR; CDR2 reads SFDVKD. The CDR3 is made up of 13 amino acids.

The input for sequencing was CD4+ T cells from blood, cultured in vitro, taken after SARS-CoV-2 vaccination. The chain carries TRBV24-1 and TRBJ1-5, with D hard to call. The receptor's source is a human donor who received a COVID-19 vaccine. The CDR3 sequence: CATRENGNQPQHF. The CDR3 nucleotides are TGTGCCACCAGGGAGAACGGCAATCAGCCCCAGCATTTT.